These T cell receptor beta chains were read from a single sample in a study of identical twins. TCRdb redid the calling of the 5' RACE reads with MiXCR, one entry per CDR3 protein. The table lists about 700,000 distinct CDR3 sequences, 5.5% to 7.5% of them singletons, with roughly 2% in the top ten. Sequenced sample: naive T cells sorted from blood. The receptors stem from a man between 18 and 35 years old in good health. Both conserved end residues are part of each CDR3. A D gene is named only where the DNA matches it firmly. Size is omitted from some rows. Given values are once, few, many or a class for expanded clones.

v_gene: TRBV5-6
abundance: many
j_gene: TRBJ2-1
d_gene: -
CDR3aa: CASSLGWFEQFF
CDR3nt: TGTGCCAGCAGCTTGGGATGGTTTGAGCAGTTCTTC

v_gene: TRBV5-1
abundance: few
j_gene: TRBJ2-1
d_gene: TRBD2
CDR3aa: CASSGLGNEQFF
CDR3nt: TGCGCCAGCAGCGGACTAGGCAATGAGCAGTTCTTC

v_gene: TRBV6-2/TRBV6-3
abundance: many
j_gene: TRBJ2-7
d_gene: -
CDR3aa: CASRQPGSGYEQYF
CDR3nt: TGTGCCAGCAGACAACCCGGGAGTGGCTACGAGCAGTACTTC

v_gene: TRBV11-3
abundance: many
j_gene: TRBJ2-1
d_gene: -
CDR3aa: CASSPNSNEQFF
CDR3nt: TGTGCCAGCAGCCCCAACTCCAATGAGCAGTTCTTC

v_gene: TRBV7-2
abundance: -
j_gene: TRBJ2-3
d_gene: -
CDR3aa: CASSLSHSSTDTQYF
CDR3nt: TGTGCCAGCAGCTTATCGCACTCTAGCACAGATACGCAGTATTTT

v_gene: TRBV5-1
abundance: many
j_gene: TRBJ2-1
d_gene: -
CDR3aa: CASSALTDNEQFF
CDR3nt: TGCGCCAGCAGCGCACTTACCGACAATGAGCAGTTCTTC

v_gene: TRBV6-1
abundance: many
j_gene: TRBJ2-2
d_gene: -
CDR3aa: CASSIPRRTGELFF
CDR3nt: TGTGCCAGCAGCATTCCCCGCCGCACCGGGGAGCTGTTTTTT

v_gene: TRBV29-1
abundance: many
j_gene: TRBJ2-2
d_gene: -
CDR3aa: CSVVYQGTGELFF
CDR3nt: TGCAGCGTTGTATATCAGGGTACCGGGGAGCTGTTTTTT

v_gene: TRBV7-2
abundance: few
j_gene: TRBJ2-6
d_gene: -
CDR3aa: CASSLATGQGGSGANVLTF
CDR3nt: TGTGCCAGCAGCTTAGCGACCGGACAAGGAGGCTCTGGGGCCAACGTCCTGACTTTC

v_gene: TRBV4-2
abundance: few
j_gene: TRBJ1-1
d_gene: TRBD1
CDR3aa: CASSQDHRDRGLGNTEAFF
CDR3nt: TGTGCCAGCAGCCAAGATCACCGGGACAGGGGGCTGGGGAACACTGAAGCTTTCTTT

v_gene: TRBV12-3/TRBV12-4
abundance: many
j_gene: TRBJ1-3
d_gene: -
CDR3aa: CASSFSGNTIYF
CDR3nt: TGTGCCAGCAGTTTCTCTGGAAACACCATATATTTT

v_gene: TRBV24-1
abundance: few
j_gene: TRBJ2-1
d_gene: TRBD2
CDR3aa: CATSDISGSEQFF
CDR3nt: TGTGCCACCAGTGACATTAGCGGGAGTGAGCAGTTCTTC

v_gene: TRBV16
abundance: many
j_gene: TRBJ1-1
d_gene: -
CDR3aa: CASSHPMTVTEAFF
CDR3nt: TGTGCCAGCAGCCATCCCATGACAGTCACTGAAGCTTTCTTT

v_gene: TRBV29-1
abundance: few
j_gene: TRBJ2-7
d_gene: TRBD1
CDR3aa: CSAFGQGREEQYF
CDR3nt: TGCAGCGCCTTCGGACAGGGGAGGGAAGAGCAGTACTTC

v_gene: TRBV12-3/TRBV12-4
abundance: many
j_gene: TRBJ2-1
d_gene: TRBD1
CDR3aa: CASVPGQVTGEQFF
CDR3nt: TGTGCCAGCGTCCCGGGACAGGTAACGGGGGAGCAGTTCTTC

v_gene: TRBV27
abundance: many
j_gene: TRBJ1-1
d_gene: TRBD1
CDR3aa: CASSIAGTENTEAFF
CDR3nt: TGTGCCAGCAGTATTGCCGGGACAGAGAACACTGAAGCTTTCTTT

v_gene: TRBV5-1
abundance: -
j_gene: TRBJ1-2
d_gene: -
CDR3aa: CASSLDPWAGYAYGYTF
CDR3nt: TGCGCCAGCAGCTTGGACCCTTGGGCAGGCTACGCCTATGGCTACACCTTC

v_gene: TRBV10-3
abundance: many
j_gene: TRBJ1-2
d_gene: -
CDR3aa: CAISGNQDGYTF
CDR3nt: TGTGCCATCAGTGGCAACCAGGATGGCTACACCTTC

v_gene: TRBV20-1
abundance: -
j_gene: TRBJ2-7
d_gene: TRBD1
CDR3aa: CSARESGGGEQYF
CDR3nt: TGCAGTGCTAGAGAATCAGGGGGCGGCGAGCAGTACTTC

v_gene: TRBV7-9
abundance: -
j_gene: TRBJ2-1
d_gene: TRBD1
CDR3aa: CASSGRDRAYNEQFF
CDR3nt: TGTGCCAGCAGCGGCCGGGACAGGGCCTACAATGAGCAGTTCTTC

v_gene: TRBV28
abundance: many
j_gene: TRBJ2-7
d_gene: -
CDR3aa: CASRPPKGSRDEQYF
CDR3nt: TGTGCCAGCAGACCCCCGAAGGGGAGTAGGGACGAGCAGTACTTC

v_gene: TRBV24-1
abundance: few
j_gene: TRBJ2-1
d_gene: TRBD2
CDR3aa: CATSPAGGPWNEQFF
CDR3nt: TGTGCCACCAGTCCAGCGGGAGGGCCATGGAATGAGCAGTTCTTC

v_gene: TRBV15
abundance: many
j_gene: TRBJ2-1
d_gene: -
CDR3aa: CATSGLTDNEQFF
CDR3nt: TGTGCCACCAGCGGGCTGACCGACAATGAGCAGTTCTTC

v_gene: TRBV20-1
abundance: few
j_gene: TRBJ2-5
d_gene: -
CDR3aa: CSASVRDLQETQYF
CDR3nt: TGCAGTGCTAGTGTCCGGGATTTACAAGAGACCCAGTACTTC

v_gene: TRBV5-1
abundance: many
j_gene: TRBJ2-3
d_gene: -
CDR3aa: CASRWRVQGDTQYF
CDR3nt: TGCGCCAGCAGGTGGAGAGTCCAAGGAGATACGCAGTATTTT

v_gene: TRBV5-1
abundance: -
j_gene: TRBJ1-4
d_gene: -
CDR3aa: CASSLGGASDEKLFF
CDR3nt: TGCGCCAGCAGCTTGGGGGGGGCGTCTGATGAAAAACTGTTTTTT

v_gene: TRBV2
abundance: -
j_gene: TRBJ2-7
d_gene: TRBD1
CDR3aa: CASSEWDSSNYEQYF
CDR3nt: TGTGCCAGCAGTGAATGGGACAGCTCTAACTACGAGCAGTACTTC

v_gene: TRBV25-1
abundance: -
j_gene: TRBJ1-1
d_gene: -
CDR3aa: CASFLGKAFF
CDR3nt: TGTGCCAGCTTCTTAGGAAAAGCTTTCTTT

v_gene: TRBV6-5
abundance: few
j_gene: TRBJ2-1
d_gene: -
CDR3aa: CASRSPHNEQFF
CDR3nt: TGTGCCAGCAGGTCTCCACACAATGAGCAGTTCTTC

v_gene: TRBV24-1
abundance: few
j_gene: TRBJ2-3
d_gene: -
CDR3aa: CATSDRTTDTQYF
CDR3nt: TGTGCCACCTCAGACAGGACGACAGATACGCAGTATTTT

v_gene: TRBV6-1
abundance: many
j_gene: TRBJ2-7
d_gene: TRBD1
CDR3aa: CASSEEGATHEQYF
CDR3nt: TGTGCCAGCAGTGAAGAGGGGGCGACCCACGAGCAGTACTTC

v_gene: TRBV5-1
abundance: few
j_gene: TRBJ2-5
d_gene: -
CDR3aa: CASRSPYGTGGGSHQETQYF
CDR3nt: TGCGCCAGCCGAAGTCCTTATGGGACAGGCGGGGGGTCTCACCAAGAGACCCAGTACTTC

v_gene: TRBV5-1
abundance: few
j_gene: TRBJ2-1
d_gene: TRBD2
CDR3aa: CASSWGTLAGRGNEQFF
CDR3nt: TGCGCCAGCAGCTGGGGAACCCTAGCGGGAAGGGGCAATGAGCAGTTCTTC

v_gene: TRBV12-3/TRBV12-4
abundance: many
j_gene: TRBJ1-6
d_gene: -
CDR3aa: CASSSRQRRSPLHF
CDR3nt: TGTGCCAGCAGCTCCCGCCAGCGAAGATCACCCCTCCACTTT

v_gene: TRBV12-3/TRBV12-4
abundance: -
j_gene: TRBJ2-7
d_gene: TRBD1
CDR3aa: CASRSRDRVNEQYF
CDR3nt: TGTGCCAGCAGGTCCCGGGACAGGGTAAACGAGCAGTACTTC

v_gene: TRBV20-1
abundance: -
j_gene: TRBJ2-3
d_gene: TRBD2
CDR3aa: CSARPVAGGPIQYF
CDR3nt: TGCAGTGCTAGACCGGTGGCGGGAGGGCCGATTCAGTATTTT